This T cell receptor beta chain was recovered during a study of cytomegalovirus exposure and HLA in healthy donors. Details on this clone: What it binds is not known.

Study-wide findings and caveats: Among TCR sequences, most were rare, though some public TCRs appeared in many donors.

PCR was performed using 60 Vbeta and 13 Jbeta primers. Assay: immunoSEQ multiplex PCR; the TCRdb copy retains only in-frame clones and omits some. The data show about 180,000 clones, with 75% seen just once and just under 3% held by the top ten. CDR1 is LNHDA, CDR2 SQIVND, per germline (reference sequence). V was pared by 5 bases and J by 4 bases, with 8 bases of the junction left unmatched. This CDR3 has 15 residues. The sequence derives from a male donor in good health and CMV-seronegative. Sequences were obtained from PBMCs. The V gene is TRBV19, the J gene TRBJ2-3, with 8 nucleotides matching TRBD2. The CDR3 DNA sequence: TGTGCCAGTAGTCCCCGGACTAGCCGGTCAGATACGCAGTATTTT. Protein product: CASSPRTSRSDTQYF.